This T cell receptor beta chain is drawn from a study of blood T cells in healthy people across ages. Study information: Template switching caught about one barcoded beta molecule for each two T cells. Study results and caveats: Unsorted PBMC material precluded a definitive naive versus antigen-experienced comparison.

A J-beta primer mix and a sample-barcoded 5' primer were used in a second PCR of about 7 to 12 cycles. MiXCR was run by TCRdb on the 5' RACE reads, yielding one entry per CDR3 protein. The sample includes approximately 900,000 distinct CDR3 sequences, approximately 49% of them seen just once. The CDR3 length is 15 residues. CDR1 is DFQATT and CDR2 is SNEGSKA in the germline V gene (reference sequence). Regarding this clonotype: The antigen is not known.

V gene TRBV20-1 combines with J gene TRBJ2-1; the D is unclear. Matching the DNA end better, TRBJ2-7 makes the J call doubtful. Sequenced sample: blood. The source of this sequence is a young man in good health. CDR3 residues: CSADQVSRSYNEQYF. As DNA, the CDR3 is TGCAGTGCGGATCAGGTGTCCAGGTCCTACAATGAGCAGTACTTC.